This T cell receptor beta chain was observed in a study of OX40 agonist ivuxolimab in advanced cancers. As for the study in general: The dose of intravenous ivuxolimab that patients received every 2 weeks ranged from 0.01 to 10 mg/kg. General study points: On average, CD8+ T cells had more expanded clones than CD4+.

Blood got drawn at baseline, again on cycle 4 day 1, and then on cycle 7 day 1. Measured with immunoSEQ multiplex PCR; TCRdb has only the in-frame clones, and not every one. The table shows 55,000 to 70,000 clones, with over 75% occurring only once. Details on this clone: Its antigen is still unknown.

The TCR comes from an adult with an advanced solid tumor such as melanoma, head and neck, liver or kidney cancer. Source: CD4+ or CD8+ T cells sorted from blood, taken in a trial of the OX40 agonist ivuxolimab.

In DNA form, the CDR3 reads TGTGCCAGCAGCGCCGTTGTGGGCGGGTCCTACGAGCAGTACTTC. This gives the protein CASSAVVGGSYEQYF. The chain employs TRBV7-2 and TRBJ2-7; D is possibly TRBD2 (5 bases). CDR1 and CDR2 (germline): SGHTA, FQGNSA. The CDR3 has 15 residues. V lost 5 bases, J lost 1 base, and 15 bases lay in between.